Below, 29 T cell receptor beta chains from the same sample are listed, as sequenced in a study of CD8 T cells in ankylosing spondylitis. Points from the study as a whole: A TCR beta motif made of 7 to 9 highly homologous variants seemed typical of ankylosing spondylitis blood.

TCRdb re-derived calls from the 5' RACE reads in MiXCR, one entry per CDR3 protein. The sample has some 840,000 distinct CDR3 sequences, 12% seen once. The antigens of these receptors remain unknown. Sequencing was carried out using blood, either unsorted or a sorted T cell fraction (not recorded which). The receptors stem from a male donor with ankylosing spondylitis.

This clonotype was seen a few times. V usage is TRBV7-9 and J usage is TRBJ1-6; D perhaps matches TRBD1 (6 bases). V gave up 0 bases and J gave up 11 bases, with 14 bases separating them. The CDR3 covers 15 residues. Germline V gene lookup returns CDR1 SEHNR and CDR2 FQNEAQ (reference sequence). The CDR3: CASSLARTGKTPLHF. The CDR3 DNA reads as TGTGCCAGCAGCTTAGCGCGCACAGGGAAAACACCCCTCCACTTT.

The V call is TRBV7-2, the J call TRBJ2-1; tentative D call: TRBD2 (5 bases). CDR1 SGHTA and CDR2 FQGNSA come from the germline V gene. Deletions cut 5 bases from V and 5 bases from J, with 13 bases between. This CDR3 contains 14 residues. CDR3 loop: CASSPQTGNNEQFF. The CDR3 region has the DNA TGTGCCAGCAGCCCCCAGACGGGGAACAATGAGCAGTTCTTC.

The rearrangement uses TRBV6-2 or TRBV6-3 and TRBJ1-1, with D unclear. Trimming took 5 bases from V and 1 from J, leaving 20 bases between them. Germline loops: CDR1 MNHEY, CDR2 SVGEGT. This CDR3 contains 17 residues. The CDR3, as DNA: TGTGCCAGCAGTGACCCCACCTCTCGGGCCCCGAACACTGAAGCTTTCTTT. It codes for CASSDPTSRAPNTEAFF.

The chain is built from TRBV7-6 and TRBJ2-7; TRBD2 aligns across 10 bases. The CDR3 runs to 14 residues. CDR1 and CDR2 (germline): SGHVS, FNYEAQ. V shed 5 bases, J shed 6 bases, and the junction held 7 bases outside the gene matches. CDR3: CASSAGTSVGEQYF. CDR3 bases: TGTGCCAGCAGCGCCGGGACTAGCGTTGGCGAGCAGTACTTC.

This clonotype was observed a few times. This chain joins TRBV24-1 and TRBJ2-7, with 9 bases aligning to TRBD1. With V trimmed by 4 bases and J by 3 bases, 9 bases remained unmatched. The CDR3 contains 16 residues. The germline V gene encodes CDR1 KGHDR and CDR2 SFDVKD. This CDR3 is CATSDSGQGSFYEQYF. The DNA of the CDR3 is TGTGCCACCAGTGACTCGGGACAGGGATCCTTCTACGAGCAGTACTTC.

In its sample, this clonotype was seen a few times. This chain connects TRBV24-1 to TRBJ2-3; D is unclear. The CDR3 spans 14 residues. Looked up from germline, CDR1 is KGHDR and CDR2 is SFDVKD. V lost 1 base and J 1 base, leaving 5 bases between the germline ends. The CDR3 region is CATSDLGGTDTQYF. Written as DNA, the CDR3 is TGTGCCACCAGTGATTTAGGCGGCACAGATACGCAGTATTTT.

This sequence joins TRBV5-6 and TRBJ2-7, with TRBD2 as a possible D gene (7 bases). The CDR3 is 15 residues long. CDR1 and CDR2 (germline): SGHDT, YYEEEE. V dropped 0 bases and J dropped 2 bases, with 12 bases sitting between them. The CDR3 region has the DNA TGTGCCAGCAGCTTGGCCGGGGGGCAAGCCTACGAGCAGTACTTC. Its translation: CASSLAGGQAYEQYF.

In its sample, this clonotype was seen many times. This chain uses TRBV6-5 with TRBJ1-1, with TRBD1 matching over 8 bases. J gave up 1 base and V 0 bases, and 1 base lay outside the gene matches. From germline, CDR1 is MNHEY and CDR2 SVGAGI. CDR3 length equals 15 residues. CDR3 in amino acids: CASSYSGQGNTEAFF. The CDR3 region has the DNA TGTGCCAGCAGTTACTCCGGACAGGGGAACACTGAAGCTTTCTTT.

This clonotype appeared a few times. The DNA for the CDR3 is TGTGCCAGCAGACCCGCACAGGGATGGACGCACTATGGCTACACCTTC. Amino acid sequence: CASRPAQGWTHYGYTF. This sequence joins TRBV6-1 and TRBJ1-2; tentatively, D is TRBD1 (6 bases). The V end lost 6 bases, the J end lost 3 bases, and 20 bases lay between the germline ends. The CDR3 is 16 residues long. Germline CDR1 and CDR2: MNHNS and SASEGT.

The sample holds many counts of this clonotype. The chain has TRBV13 and TRBJ2-1; TRBD1 aligns across 7 bases. The CDR3 has 13 residues. In germline, CDR1 is PRHDT, CDR2 FYEKMQ (reference sequence). V lost 5 bases, J lost 8 bases, and 6 bases stayed unmatched. Written as DNA, the CDR3 is TGTGCCAGCAGCCGAAACAGGGGCTATGAGCAGTTCTTC. Its protein is CASSRNRGYEQFF.

The V gene is TRBV4-1, the J gene TRBJ2-1; 8 bases fit TRBD2. This CDR3 is built from 18 residues. Unmatched junction bases numbered 16, after V lost 1 base and J lost 8 bases. Germline V CDR1 and CDR2: MGHRA, YSYEKL. CDR3 in amino acids: CASSQARGGREGGYEQFF. The DNA for the CDR3 is TGCGCCAGCAGCCAAGCCCGGGGAGGCCGGGAGGGAGGTTATGAGCAGTTCTTC.

This clonotype was seen a handful of times. The chain combines TRBV6-2 or TRBV6-3 with TRBJ2-7, with D perhaps TRBD1 (6 bases). This CDR3 is built from 14 residues. Germline CDR1 MNHEY, CDR2 SVGEGT. V was clipped by 6 bases and J by 1 base, with 13 bases between them. CDR3 in amino acids: CASRLGTSSYEQYF. CDR3 coding DNA: TGTGCCAGCAGACTAGGGACATCTTCCTACGAGCAGTACTTC.

The sample holds a few counts of this clonotype. The chain joins TRBV5-8 to TRBJ1-2; D is unresolved. CDR1 is SGHTS and CDR2 is YDEGEE in the germline V gene. There are 15 residues in the CDR3. The V end was cut by 0 bases, the J end by 5 bases, with 14 bases between. This CDR3 reads CASSLVGRRGYGYTF. The CDR3 DNA is TGTGCCAGCAGCTTGGTCGGCAGGCGGGGATATGGCTACACCTTC.

The chain joins TRBV3-1 to TRBJ2-5; a possible D gene is TRBD2 (6 bases). Germline V gene lookup returns CDR1 LGHDT and CDR2 YNNKEL (reference sequence). The V gene lost 2 bases and the J gene lost 4 bases, with 17 bases spanning the gap. CDR3 length equals 16 residues. The CDR3 DNA follows: TGTGCCAGCAGCCAATCCGGGAGTAGCTCGGGAGAGACCCAGTACTTC. Translation gives CASSQSGSSSGETQYF.

This clonotype showed up many times. The chain links TRBV7-2 to TRBJ2-2; D is perhaps TRBD2 (5 bases). The germline V and J ends were trimmed by 3 bases and 5 bases, with 19 bases remaining between them. The germline CDR1 and CDR2 sequences are SGHTA and FQGNSA. The CDR3 loop spans 17 amino acids. The CDR3: CASSFGPPFSGTGELFF. In nucleotides, the CDR3 is TGTGCCAGCAGCTTTGGACCGCCTTTCTCGGGGACCGGGGAGCTGTTTTTT.

The chain joins TRBV7-3 to TRBJ1-1; D may be TRBD1 (5 bases). With 4 bases removed from V and 7 bases from J, the gap between germline ends came to 16 bases. CDR1 SGHTA and CDR2 FQGTGA come from the germline V gene. The CDR3 length is 14 residues. The CDR3 reads CASSSGSPYGEAFF. The CDR3 DNA reads as TGTGCCAGCAGCTCAGGGTCTCCTTATGGTGAAGCTTTCTTT. The whole variable domain, filled in from reference TRBV7-3 and TRBJ1-1, reads GAGVSQTPSNKVTEKGKYVELRCDPISGHTALYWYRQSLGQGPEFLIYFQGTGAADDSGLPNDRFFAVRPEGSVSTLKIQRTERGDSAVYLCASSSGSPYGEAFFGQGTRLTVV.

The chain joins TRBV18 to TRBJ2-2; 10 bases agree with TRBD2. Germline loops: CDR1 KGHSH, CDR2 LQKENI. The J segment lost 5 bases and the V segment lost 5 bases, leaving 5 bases of the junction unmatched. The CDR3 sequence is 15 residues long. DNA of the CDR3: TGTGCCAGCTCATCGGCTAGCGGGAGTACCGGGGAGCTGTTTTTT. This encodes CASSSASGSTGELFF.

This clonotype was counted many times. The chain joins TRBV7-2 to TRBJ1-1; TRBD1 aligns across 7 bases. V lost 5 bases and J lost 4; bases outside the gene matches: 4. Germline V CDR1 and CDR2: SGHTA, FQGNSA. The CDR3 covers 13 residues. The CDR3 loop reads CASSPWTGTEAFF. The DNA of the CDR3 is TGTGCCAGCAGCCCATGGACAGGCACTGAAGCTTTCTTT.

The rearrangement uses TRBV30 and TRBJ2-3, with 10 nucleotides matching TRBD2. J gave up 8 bases and V 1 base, and 3 bases lay outside the gene matches. Germline V CDR1 and CDR2: GTSNPN, SVGIG (reference sequence). The CDR3 contains 13 residues. The CDR3 spells CAWSGLAGATQYF. The CDR3 nucleotides are TGTGCCTGGAGTGGGCTAGCGGGAGCTACGCAGTATTTT.

This chain links TRBV20-1 with TRBJ2-4, with 8 bases identical to TRBD2. The CDR3 is 17 residues long. The germline CDR1 and CDR2 sequences are DFQATT and SNEGSKA (reference sequence). Losses at the gene ends were 6 bases for V and 0 bases for J; bases not matched to a gene: 13. CDR3 nucleotides: TGCAGTGCCAAGAAGGGGCCGGGGGGGATAGCCAAAAACATTCAGTACTTC. This gives the protein CSAKKGPGGIAKNIQYF.

This clonotype was seen many times. The chain is built from TRBV20-1 and TRBJ1-5, with 7 positions matching TRBD1. Germline CDR1 is DFQATT and CDR2 is SNEGSKA (reference sequence). The ends lost 0 bases at V and 7 bases at J; junction bases unmatched: 12. This CDR3 region has 16 residues. CDR3 nucleotides: TGCAGTGCTAGAGATCCGGTGACAGGGACTGGACAGCCCCAGCATTTT. This encodes CSARDPVTGTGQPQHF.

In this sample, this clonotype turned up many times. V gene TRBV20-1 combines with J gene TRBJ1-4, with D hard to call. The CDR3 length is 11 residues. Trimming removed 6 bases from V and 6 bases from J, with 8 bases in between. Germline V CDR1 and CDR2: DFQATT, SNEGSKA (reference sequence). This chain's CDR3 is CSAWTYEKLFF. The CDR3 nucleotides are TGCAGTGCCTGGACGTATGAAAAACTGTTTTTT.

In its sample, this clonotype was seen a few times. This chain joins TRBV7-9 and TRBJ1-4, with 7 bases lining up with TRBD1. J lost 5 bases, V lost 2 bases, and 2 bases had no gene match. Germline V lookup: CDR1 SEHNR, CDR2 FQNEAQ (reference sequence). CDR3 length: 14 residues. CDR3 sequence: CASSLKTGNEKLFF. For the CDR3, the DNA is TGTGCCAGCAGCTTAAAGACAGGGAATGAAAAACTGTTTTTT.

The gene calls are TRBV12-5 and TRBJ2-3; the D is unclear. Trimming pared 2 bases from V and 3 bases from J, leaving 3 bases between. The CDR3 has 12 amino acids. Germline V gives CDR1 LGHNT, CDR2 FRNRAP. CDR3 sequence reads: CASGLSTDTQYF. The DNA for the CDR3 is TGTGCTAGTGGTTTGTCTACAGATACGCAGTATTTT. Full variable domain (rest looked up from reference TRBV12-5 and TRBJ2-3): DARVTQTPRHKVTEMGQEVTMRCQPILGHNTVFWYRQTMMQGLELLAYFRNRAPLDDSGMPKDRFSAEMPDATLATLKIQPSEPRDSAVYFCASGLSTDTQYFGPGTRLTVL.

This chain uses TRBV15 with TRBJ2-3; the match to TRBD2 covers 7 bases. J gave up 6 bases and V 1 base, and 7 bases lay outside the gene matches. This CDR3 is 15 amino acids long. In germline, CDR1 is LNHNV, CDR2 YYDKDF (reference sequence). CDR3 region: CATSRGLAEGDTQYF. CDR3 in DNA: TGTGCCACCAGCAGAGGACTAGCAGAGGGGGATACGCAGTATTTT.

Only a few counts were recorded for this clonotype. The rearrangement joins TRBV9 to TRBJ1-2; D remains unclear. The CDR3 is made up of 10 amino acids. Germline V gives CDR1 SGDLS, CDR2 YYNGEE. Trimming pared 7 bases from V and 8 bases from J, leaving 9 bases between. CDR3 sequence: CASDVGGYTF. CDR3 sequence (DNA): TGTGCCAGCGATGTGGGGGGCTACACCTTC.

This clonotype was counted many times. The junction does not match germline at one end; this may be a read error. The V call is TRBV6-6, the J call TRBJ2-6; D is ambiguous. CDR3 length: 12 amino acids. Germline CDR1 is MNHNY and CDR2 is SVGAGI (reference sequence). In DNA, the CDR3 is TGCGCCAGCAGCCCGGGGGCCAACGTCCTGACTTTC. As protein: CASSPGANVLTF.

The table lists this clonotype with a few counts. The J gene is TRBJ2-4, the V gene TRBV4-3; the D gene is possibly TRBD2 (6 bases). V dropped 4 bases and J dropped 10 bases, with 14 bases sitting between them. CDR3 size: 13 residues. The germline V gene has CDR1 LGHNA and CDR2 YSLEER. The CDR3 loop reads CASSLRERRIQYF. CDR3 nucleotides: TGCGCCAGCAGCCTCCGGGAGCGGAGAATTCAGTACTTC.

This clonotype was seen a handful of times. The chain carries TRBV6-1 and TRBJ2-7; the match to TRBD1 covers 7 bases. CDR3 length equals 16 residues. J was trimmed by 3 bases and V by 7 bases; bases with no gene match: 15. Germline-derived CDR1 and CDR2 are MNHNS and SASEGT. CDR3 nucleotide sequence: TGTGCCAGCACCGGATCCCGGGACAGCTTAGACTACGAGCAGTACTTC. Translated, it gives CASTGSRDSLDYEQYF.